The 29 T cell receptor beta chains listed next were all sequenced from one sample in a study of shared clonotypes between healthy human individuals. Clones were sequenced by immunoSEQ multiplex PCR, and TCRdb holds only the in-frame ones, with some missing. The table lists almost 750,000 clones, over 60% of them singletons. Input material: memory CD4+ T cells sorted from blood. Subset meaning: CD45RA-negative fraction. The source of these receptors is a woman aged 25-40 years in good health.

This chain links TRBV4-2 with TRBJ2-7; perhaps TRBD2 as D (5 bases). The V and J ends lost 0 bases and 3 bases respectively, with 12 bases between them. This CDR3 is built from 15 residues. The germline V gene has CDR1 LGHNA and CDR2 YNFKEQ. The CDR3 loop is CASSQDASGNYEQYF. DNA for the CDR3: TGTGCCAGCAGCCAAGATGCAAGCGGTAACTACGAGCAGTACTTC.

This chain joins TRBV18 and TRBJ1-6, with TRBD1 matching 10 bases. V trimming: 4 bases; J trimming: 6 bases; junction bases outside the gene matches: 3. This CDR3 contains 15 residues. CDR1 is KGHSH and CDR2 is LQKENI in the germline V gene. This chain's CDR3 is CASSRGTGANSPLHF. Written as DNA, the CDR3 is TGTGCCAGCTCACGTGGGACAGGGGCTAATTCACCCCTCCACTTT.

This chain links TRBV19 with TRBJ1-5; D is ambiguous. The length of the CDR3 is 13 residues. Germline assignment: CDR1 LNHDA and CDR2 SQIVND (reference sequence). The V gene lost 8 bases and the J gene lost 6 bases, with 14 bases spanning the gap. This chain's CDR3 is CASGQEAFQPQHF. The DNA for the CDR3 is TGTGCCAGTGGGCAGGAGGCTTTTCAGCCCCAGCATTTT.

Here the CDR3 reads CASSFWGGSGNTIYF. For the CDR3, the DNA is TGTGCCAGCAGCTTTTGGGGGGGCTCTGGAAACACCATATATTTT. This rearrangement joins TRBV7-2 to TRBJ1-3; perhaps TRBD1 as D (5 bases). The V and J ends lost 3 bases and 0 bases respectively, with 9 bases between them. From germline, CDR1 is SGHTA and CDR2 FQGNSA. The CDR3 runs to 15 residues.

This clone was seen ten or more times. The chain carries TRBV28 and TRBJ1-2; D is undetermined. The length of the CDR3 is 11 residues. Germline lookup yields CDR1 MDHEN and CDR2 SYDVKM. V was cut by 6 bases and J by 3 bases, with 5 bases left in between. CDR3 in amino acids: CASRLDYGYTF. CDR3 bases: TGTGCCAGCAGATTGGACTATGGCTACACCTTC.

This clone was detected many times. The same CDR3 can be traced to other DNA sequences in this sample. V gene TRBV27 combines with J gene TRBJ2-5; D ambiguous. Looked up from germline, CDR1 is MNHEY and CDR2 is SMNVEV (reference sequence). V was cut by 6 bases and J by 1 base, with 9 bases left in between. The CDR3 is 13 amino acids. This CDR3 is CASSRRPQETQYF. DNA for the CDR3: TGTGCCAGCAGCCGGCGACCCCAAGAGACCCAGTACTTC.

The chain is built from TRBV15 and TRBJ2-4, with D possibly TRBD2 on 6 matching bases. Per germline, CDR1 LNHNV and CDR2 YYDKDF (reference sequence). The CDR3 is 16 amino acids. The V end lost 3 bases, the J end lost 1 base, and 13 bases lay between the germline ends. CDR3: CATSRDLSGAKNIQYF. DNA of the CDR3: TGTGCCACCAGCAGGGACTTAAGCGGGGCCAAAAACATTCAGTACTTC.

J is TRBJ2-7 and V is TRBV7-9; D is possibly TRBD1 or TRBD2 (5 bases each). The CDR3 spans 16 residues. Trimming shortened V by 3 bases and J by 5 bases, and 20 bases separated the two germline ends. The germline V gene encodes CDR1 SEHNR and CDR2 FQNEAQ (reference sequence). The CDR3 DNA is TGTGCCAGCAGCTTCGGTGGGGTGAGGGGAGAAAACGAGCAGTACTTC. Its protein product is CASSFGGVRGENEQYF.

The genes are TRBV29-1 and TRBJ2-5, with 10 nucleotides matching TRBD2. Germline assignment: CDR1 SQVTM and CDR2 ANQGSEA. The junction had 19 bases not matched to a gene; V was cut back by 7 bases and J by 5 bases. The CDR3 loop spans 17 amino acids. The CDR3 nucleotides are TGCAGCGCCTGCCCAAGCGGGAGGGCCTATTTCAGCGAGACCCAGTACTTC. This sequence encodes CSACPSGRAYFSETQYF.

J is TRBJ2-1 and V is TRBV5-1; D might be TRBD1 (11 bases). Germline V gene lookup returns CDR1 SGHRS and CDR2 YFSETQ. The CDR3 is 19 residues long. Trimming took off 5 bases at V and 5 bases at J, with 29 bases between the two ends. This CDR3 reads CASRAGQGVTSGTNNEQFF. Here the CDR3 DNA reads TGCGCCAGCAGAGCGGGACAGGGGGTAACTAGCGGGACTAACAATGAGCAGTTCTTC. The full variable domain, rest sourced from reference TRBV5-1 and TRBJ2-1, is KAGVTQTPRYLIKTRGQQVTLSCSPISGHRSVSWYQQTPGQGLQFLFEYFSETQRNKGNFPGRFSGRQFSNSRSEMNVSTLELGDSALYLCASRAGQGVTSGTNNEQFFGPGTRLTVL.

This clone was observed a handful of times. V gene TRBV6-5 combines with J gene TRBJ1-1; D remains unclear. Trimming left V 0 bases short and J 4 bases short, with 9 bases between. CDR1 MNHEY and CDR2 SVGAGI come from the germline V gene. The CDR3 length is 14 residues. CDR3 DNA sequence: TGTGCCAGCAGTTACTCGAAGGTTCTCACTGAAGCTTTCTTT. Its protein is CASSYSKVLTEAFF.

This clone was recorded at least ten times. This chain links TRBV13 with TRBJ2-3, with D tentatively TRBD2 (6 bases). CDR3 length: 16 amino acids. Germline loops: CDR1 PRHDT, CDR2 FYEKMQ (reference sequence). V was cut by 2 bases and J by 0 bases, with 12 bases left in between. The CDR3 coding sequence is TGTGCCAGCAGCTTAAGGAAGCGGGCTAGCACAGATACGCAGTATTTT. Translated: CASSLRKRASTDTQYF.

The chain links TRBV11-2 to TRBJ1-5; D possibly corresponds to TRBD1 (5 bases). Looked up from germline, CDR1 is SGHAT and CDR2 is FQNNGV. This CDR3 contains 13 residues. The ends were cut back, 6 bases at V and 5 bases at J, with 11 bases in the middle. The CDR3 DNA is TGTGCCAGCAGTATGGCAGGGTATCAGCCCCAGCATTTT. Amino acid sequence: CASSMAGYQPQHF.

The chain links TRBV5-6 to TRBJ2-1; 11 bases map to TRBD2. J was trimmed by 0 bases and V by 6 bases; bases with no gene match: 5. Germline V gene sequence: CDR1 SGHDT, CDR2 YYEEEE. The CDR3 runs to 16 residues. DNA for the CDR3: TGTGCCAGCATCAGACTAGCGGGGAGCTCCTACAATGAGCAGTTCTTC. It specifies CASIRLAGSSYNEQFF.

The chain is built from TRBV11-3 and TRBJ2-2; the match to TRBD1 covers 7 bases. V dropped 5 bases and J dropped 7; count of bases not matched to a gene: 10. CDR1 and CDR2 from the germline V gene are SGHNT and YENEEA. CDR3 size: 15 residues. Written as DNA, the CDR3 is TGTGCCAGCAGCCTACAGACAGGGTGGAACGGGGAGCTGTTTTTT. This gives the protein CASSLQTGWNGELFF.

V usage is TRBV2 and J usage is TRBJ2-7, with TRBD1 matching 7 bases. CDR3 length: 14 residues. V lost 4 bases and J lost 4; bases outside the gene matches: 7. CDR1 and CDR2 (germline): SNHLY, FYNNEI. The CDR3 DNA is TGTGCCAGCAGTGTTGGACAGGACGGGTACGAGCAGTACTTC. Translated, it gives CASSVGQDGYEQYF.

The genes are TRBV4-1 and TRBJ2-5, with a possible D match to TRBD1 (5 bases). V was cut by 2 bases and J by 2 bases, with 12 bases left in between. This CDR3 has 15 amino acids. From germline, CDR1 is MGHRA and CDR2 YSYEKL. CDR3 nucleotide sequence: TGCGCCAGCAGCCAACAGGGTAAGGGGCAAGAGACCCAGTACTTC. It translates to CASSQQGKGQETQYF.

This sequence joins TRBV11-2 and TRBJ2-5; no firm D call. CDR1 and CDR2 from the germline V gene are SGHAT and FQNNGV. Between the trimmed V and J ends, which lost 1 base and 4 bases, there was a span of 7 bases. There are 13 residues in the CDR3. In DNA form, the CDR3 reads TGTGCCAGCAGCTTAGCCGGCAGAGAGACCCAGTACTTC. Translating it yields CASSLAGRETQYF.

The V gene is TRBV18, the J gene TRBJ1-2, with 8 bases that match TRBD1. V trimming: 0 bases; J trimming: 0 bases; junction bases outside the gene matches: 6. Germline-derived CDR1 and CDR2 are KGHSH and LQKENI. CDR3 size: 17 residues. CDR3 nucleotide sequence: TGTGCCAGCTCACCACCTGGGACAGGAACAACTAACTATGGCTACACCTTC. It specifies CASSPPGTGTTNYGYTF.

The rearrangement joins TRBV2 to TRBJ2-7; perhaps TRBD1 as D (5 bases). The CDR3 length is 13 residues. Between the trimmed V and J ends, which lost 7 bases and 3 bases, there was a span of 13 bases. From germline, CDR1 is SNHLY and CDR2 FYNNEI. This CDR3 reads CASNPDTFYEQYF. CDR3 in DNA: TGTGCCAGCAACCCGGACACCTTCTACGAGCAGTACTTC.

This clone was seen only a few times. V is TRBV19 and J is TRBJ2-1, with D perhaps matching TRBD1 (6 bases). Germline V gene data show CDR1 as LNHDA and CDR2 as SQIVND (reference sequence). The CDR3 contains 12 residues. Trimming took off 5 bases at V and 7 bases at J, with 9 bases between the two ends. This CDR3 reads CASSQGMNEQFF. The CDR3 DNA reads as TGTGCCAGTAGTCAGGGGATGAATGAGCAGTTCTTC.

The chain joins TRBV15 to TRBJ1-1, with D possibly TRBD1 on 6 matching bases. V dropped 1 base and J dropped 7 bases, with 10 bases sitting between them. The CDR3 covers 13 residues. CDR1 is LNHNV, CDR2 YYDKDF, per germline (reference sequence). CDR3 DNA sequence: TGTGCCACCAGCAGAGTTTCAGGGGTTGAAGCTTTCTTT. Its translation is CATSRVSGVEAFF.

This sequence joins TRBV28 and TRBJ1-2; D gene unclear. The length of the CDR3 is 12 residues. Germline V lookup: CDR1 MDHEN, CDR2 SYDVKM. V lost 5 bases, J lost 3 bases, and 7 bases lay in between. The CDR3 region is CASSAPDYGYTF. CDR3 bases: TGTGCCAGCAGTGCCCCGGACTATGGCTACACCTTC.

V usage is TRBV28 and J usage is TRBJ1-4; D gene ambiguous. There are 15 residues in the CDR3. Trimming stripped 2 bases from V and 0 bases from J, with 7 bases between. Germline loops: CDR1 MDHEN, CDR2 SYDVKM. CDR3 nucleotide sequence: TGTGCCAGCAGTTTAGGTGCCGCAACTAATGAAAAACTGTTTTTT. This codes for CASSLGAATNEKLFF. The whole variable domain, filled in from reference TRBV28 and TRBJ1-4, reads DVKVTQSSRYLVKRTGEKVFLECVQDMDHENMFWYRQDPGLGLRLIYFSYDVKMKEKGDIPEGYSVSREKKERFSLILESASTNQTSMYLCASSLGAATNEKLFFGSGTQLSVL.

The V and J genes are TRBV10-3 and TRBJ2-7, with TRBD2 identical over 14 bases. The CDR3 is 16 residues long. Germline V gives CDR1 ENHRY, CDR2 SYGVKD. The J segment lost 7 bases and the V segment lost 2 bases, leaving 7 bases of the junction unmatched. CDR3 loop: CAISEPGLAGVKEQYF. CDR3 bases: TGTGCCATCAGTGAGCCGGGACTAGCGGGAGTAAAAGAGCAGTACTTC.

This clone was seen only a few times. The chain is built from TRBV16 and TRBJ2-7, with D possibly matching TRBD2 (5 bases). The V gene lost 6 bases and the J gene lost 6 bases, with 12 bases spanning the gap. The CDR3 length is 12 residues. CDR1 is KGHSY and CDR2 is FQNENV in the germline V gene. The CDR3 DNA reads as TGTGCCAGCAGTCCGTTCGGGGTCGAGCAGTACTTC. This encodes CASSPFGVEQYF. The variable domain in full, completed from reference TRBV16 and TRBJ2-7, reads GEEVAQTPKHLVRGEGQKAKLYCAPIKGHSYVFWYQQVLKNEFKFLISFQNENVFDETGMPKERFSAKCLPNSPCSLEIQATKLEDSAVYFCASSPFGVEQYFGPGTRLTVT.

This chain uses TRBV10-2 with TRBJ2-4; 8 bases agree with TRBD2. Germline CDR1 is WSHSY and CDR2 is SAAADI. The CDR3 covers 15 residues. J gave up 0 bases and V 7 bases, and 5 bases lay outside the gene matches. CDR3 DNA: TGCGCCAGCACCCGGGGGGGGGAAGCCAAAAACATTCAGTACTTC. It encodes CASTRGGEAKNIQYF.

V gene TRBV18 combines with J gene TRBJ2-3; no reliable D call. Germline V gene lookup returns CDR1 KGHSH and CDR2 LQKENI. The CDR3 consists of 13 residues. V was clipped by 3 bases and J by 4 bases, with 8 bases between them. The CDR3 bases are TGTGCCAGCTCACCTTCAGAAGCAGATACGCAGTATTTT. Translated: CASSPSEADTQYF.

The DNA for the CDR3 is TGTGCCAGCAGCGAGTGGGGAACGGGACAGGGAGATGTCGGGGAGCTGTTTTTT. Translated: CASSEWGTGQGDVGELFF. This sequence joins TRBV4-2 and TRBJ2-2, with 9 nucleotides matching TRBD1. This CDR3 has 18 amino acids. With 5 bases clipped from V and 7 bases from J, the junction kept 17 bases outside the gene matches. Germline V gene data show CDR1 as LGHNA and CDR2 as YNFKEQ.